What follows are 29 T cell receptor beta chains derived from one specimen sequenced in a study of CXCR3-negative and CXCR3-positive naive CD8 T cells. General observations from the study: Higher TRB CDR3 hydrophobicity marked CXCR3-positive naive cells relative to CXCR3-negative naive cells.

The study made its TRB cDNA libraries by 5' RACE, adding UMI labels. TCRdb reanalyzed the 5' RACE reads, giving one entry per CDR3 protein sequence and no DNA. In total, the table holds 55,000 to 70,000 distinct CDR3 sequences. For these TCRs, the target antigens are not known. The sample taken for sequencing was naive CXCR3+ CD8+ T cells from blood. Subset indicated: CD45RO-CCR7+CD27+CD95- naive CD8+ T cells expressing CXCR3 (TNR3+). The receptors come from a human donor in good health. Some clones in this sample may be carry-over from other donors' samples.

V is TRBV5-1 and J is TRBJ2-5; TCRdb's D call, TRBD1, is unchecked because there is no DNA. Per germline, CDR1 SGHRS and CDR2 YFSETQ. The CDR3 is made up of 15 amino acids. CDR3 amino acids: CASSLLDREGETQYF.

CDR3 amino acids: CASSLGTSGGIQETQYF. The chain employs TRBV27 and TRBJ2-5; TCRdb proposes TRBD2, but this gene call is untestable without DNA. Looked up from germline, CDR1 is MNHEY and CDR2 is SMNVEV (reference sequence). There are 17 residues in the CDR3.

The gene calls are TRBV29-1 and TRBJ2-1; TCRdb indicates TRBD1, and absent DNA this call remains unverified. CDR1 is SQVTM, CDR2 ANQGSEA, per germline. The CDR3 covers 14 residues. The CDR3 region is CSAEAEPGYNEQFF.

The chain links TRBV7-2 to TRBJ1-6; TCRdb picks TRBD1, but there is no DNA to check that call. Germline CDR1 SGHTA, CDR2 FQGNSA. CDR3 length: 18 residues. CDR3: CASSPGTGPSSYNSPLHF.

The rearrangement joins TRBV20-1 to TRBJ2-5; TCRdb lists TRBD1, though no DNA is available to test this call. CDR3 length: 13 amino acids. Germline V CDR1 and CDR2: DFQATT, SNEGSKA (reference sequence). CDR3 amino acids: CSARDREGETQYF.

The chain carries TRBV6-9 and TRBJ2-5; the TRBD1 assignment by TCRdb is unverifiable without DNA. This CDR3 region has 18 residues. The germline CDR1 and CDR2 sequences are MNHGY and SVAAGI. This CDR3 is CASSYQTGQGAPRETQYF.

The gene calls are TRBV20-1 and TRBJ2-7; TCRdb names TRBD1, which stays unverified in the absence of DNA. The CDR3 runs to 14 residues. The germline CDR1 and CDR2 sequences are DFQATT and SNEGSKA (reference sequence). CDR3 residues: CSARGTGPSYEQYF.

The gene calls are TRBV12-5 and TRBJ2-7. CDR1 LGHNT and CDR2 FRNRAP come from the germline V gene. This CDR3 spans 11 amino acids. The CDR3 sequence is CASGFGYEQYF.

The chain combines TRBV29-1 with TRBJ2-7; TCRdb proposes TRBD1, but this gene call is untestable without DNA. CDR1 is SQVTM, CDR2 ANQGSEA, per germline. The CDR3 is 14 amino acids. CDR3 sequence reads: CSVGARGYGNEQYF.

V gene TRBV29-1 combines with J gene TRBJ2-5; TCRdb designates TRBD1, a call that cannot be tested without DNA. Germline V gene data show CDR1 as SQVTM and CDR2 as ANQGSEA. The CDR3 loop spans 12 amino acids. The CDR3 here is CSAGQGEETQYF.

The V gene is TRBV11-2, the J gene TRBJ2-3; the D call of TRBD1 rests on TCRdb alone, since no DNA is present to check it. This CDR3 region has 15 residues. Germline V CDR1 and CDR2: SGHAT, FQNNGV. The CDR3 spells CASSLRGRSADTQYF.

CDR3 in amino acids: CSAGGQGYNSPLHF. The chain employs TRBV20-1 and TRBJ1-6; the TRBD1 assignment by TCRdb is unverifiable without DNA. The germline gives CDR1 DFQATT, CDR2 SNEGSKA (reference sequence). The CDR3 sequence is 14 residues long.

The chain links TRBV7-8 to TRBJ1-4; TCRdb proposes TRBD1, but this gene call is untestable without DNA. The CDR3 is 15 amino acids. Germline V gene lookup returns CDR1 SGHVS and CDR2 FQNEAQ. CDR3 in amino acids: CASSAAQGVNEKLFF.

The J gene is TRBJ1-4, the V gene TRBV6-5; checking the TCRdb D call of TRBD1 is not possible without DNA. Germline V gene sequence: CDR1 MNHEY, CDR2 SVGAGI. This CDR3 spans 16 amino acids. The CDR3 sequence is CASSSNPWDSNEKLFF.

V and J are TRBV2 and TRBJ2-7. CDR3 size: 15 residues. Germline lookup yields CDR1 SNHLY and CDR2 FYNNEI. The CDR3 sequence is CATHFDDTLSYEQYF.

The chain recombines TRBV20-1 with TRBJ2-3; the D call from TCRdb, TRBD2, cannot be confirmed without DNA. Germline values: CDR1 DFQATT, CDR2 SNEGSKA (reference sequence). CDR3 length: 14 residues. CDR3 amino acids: CSARLAASTDTQYF.

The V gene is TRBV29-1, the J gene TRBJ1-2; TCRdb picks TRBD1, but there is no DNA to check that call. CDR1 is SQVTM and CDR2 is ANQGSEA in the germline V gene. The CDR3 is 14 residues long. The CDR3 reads CSVEGQGAYYGYTF.

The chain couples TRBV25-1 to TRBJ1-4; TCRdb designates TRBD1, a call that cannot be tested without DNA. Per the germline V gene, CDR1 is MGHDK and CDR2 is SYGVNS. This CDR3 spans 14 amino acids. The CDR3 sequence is CASSGGTGYEKLFF.

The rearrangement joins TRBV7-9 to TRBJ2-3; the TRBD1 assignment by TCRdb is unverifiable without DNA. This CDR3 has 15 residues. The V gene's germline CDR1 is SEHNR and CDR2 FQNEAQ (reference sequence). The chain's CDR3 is CASSVRDTRTDTQYF.

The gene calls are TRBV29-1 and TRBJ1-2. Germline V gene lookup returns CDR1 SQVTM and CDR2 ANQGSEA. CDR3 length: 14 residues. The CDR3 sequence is CSVEEHQGSYGYTF.

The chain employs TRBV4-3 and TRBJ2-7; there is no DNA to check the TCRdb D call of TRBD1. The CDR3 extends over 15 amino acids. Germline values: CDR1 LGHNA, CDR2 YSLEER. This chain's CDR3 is CASSQDWGGNYEQYF.

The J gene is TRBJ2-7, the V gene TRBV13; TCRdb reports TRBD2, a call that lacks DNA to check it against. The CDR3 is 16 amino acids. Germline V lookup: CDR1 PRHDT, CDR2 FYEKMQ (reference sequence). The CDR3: CASSSTGTARTYEQYF.

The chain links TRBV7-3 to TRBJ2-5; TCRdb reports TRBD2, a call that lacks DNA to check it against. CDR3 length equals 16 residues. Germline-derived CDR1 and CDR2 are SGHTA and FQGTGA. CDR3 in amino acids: CASSRTGGGYQETQYF.

The CDR3 here is CASSLVYILYNEQFF. V usage is TRBV7-2 and J usage is TRBJ2-1. Per the germline V gene, CDR1 is SGHTA and CDR2 is FQGNSA. This CDR3 has 15 residues. The full variable domain, rest sourced from reference TRBV7-2 and TRBJ2-1, is GAGVSQSPSNKVTEKGKDVELRCDPISGHTALYWYRQSLGQGLEFLIYFQGNSAPDKSGLPSDRFSAERTGGSVSTLTIQRTQQEDSAVYLCASSLVYILYNEQFFGPGTRLTVL.

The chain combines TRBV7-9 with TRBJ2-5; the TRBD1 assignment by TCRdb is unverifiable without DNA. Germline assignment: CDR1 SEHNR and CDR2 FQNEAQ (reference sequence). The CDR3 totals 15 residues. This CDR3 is CASSRLQGSEETQYF.

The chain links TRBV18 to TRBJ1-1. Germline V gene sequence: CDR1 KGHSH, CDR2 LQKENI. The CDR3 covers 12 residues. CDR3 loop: CASSNDNTEAFF.

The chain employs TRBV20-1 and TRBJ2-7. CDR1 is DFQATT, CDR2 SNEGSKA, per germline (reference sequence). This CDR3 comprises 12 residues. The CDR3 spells CSARDGSYEQYF.

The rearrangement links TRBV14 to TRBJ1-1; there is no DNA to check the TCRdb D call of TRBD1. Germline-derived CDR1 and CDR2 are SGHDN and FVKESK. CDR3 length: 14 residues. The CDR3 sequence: CASSQPGQDFEAFF.

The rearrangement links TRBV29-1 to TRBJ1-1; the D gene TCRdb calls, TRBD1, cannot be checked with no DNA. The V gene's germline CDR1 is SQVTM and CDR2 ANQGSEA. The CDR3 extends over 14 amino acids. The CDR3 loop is CSVFDSTDDREAFF.